These 26 T cell receptor beta chains originate from one sample sequenced in a study of OX40 agonist ivuxolimab in advanced cancers. TCRdb's table, derived via immunoSEQ multiplex PCR, lists solely in-frame clones and lacks some. This table holds more than 45,000 clones, 80% to 90% found once. The sequenced sample was CD4+ or CD8+ T cells sorted from blood, obtained in a trial of the OX40 agonist ivuxolimab. Every receptor here comes from an adult with an advanced solid tumor such as melanoma, head and neck, liver or kidney cancer.

This chain joins TRBV28 and TRBJ1-4; 8 nucleotides match TRBD1. V was clipped by 6 bases and J by 7 bases; unmatched bases: 7. CDR1 and CDR2 from the germline V gene are MDHEN and SYDVKM. The CDR3 runs 14 residues. In nucleotides, the CDR3 is TGTGCCAGCAGCGTGACAGGGGCTGGTGAAAAACTGTTTTTT. This encodes CASSVTGAGEKLFF.

The rearrangement links TRBV7-8 to TRBJ1-5; 9 bases align to TRBD1. The CDR3 covers 15 residues. CDR1 SGHVS and CDR2 FQNEAQ come from the germline V gene. J gave up 4 bases and V 6 bases, and 7 bases lay outside the gene matches. CDR3 coding DNA: TGTGCCAGCAGTTTACAGGGGGCAGGGAATCAGCCCCAGCATTTT. Translated, it gives CASSLQGAGNQPQHF.

This clone was recorded only once. The chain joins TRBV19 to TRBJ1-5; D is possibly TRBD1 (6 bases). The V gene lost 6 bases and the J gene lost 6 bases, with 15 bases spanning the gap. The CDR3 sequence is 14 residues long. CDR1 is LNHDA and CDR2 is SQIVND in the germline V gene (reference sequence). The DNA of the CDR3 is TGTGCCAGTAGCAAGCAGGGGCGGACTCAGCCCCAGCATTTT. Translation: CASSKQGRTQPQHF.

The chain has TRBV6-1 and TRBJ1-1, with D tentatively TRBD1 (5 bases). Trimming took off 7 bases at V and 4 bases at J, with 10 bases between the two ends. Per germline, CDR1 MNHNS and CDR2 SASEGT. The CDR3 has 12 residues. CDR3 sequence: CASMQGSTEAFF. The DNA of the CDR3 is TGTGCCAGCATGCAGGGATCCACTGAAGCTTTCTTT.

This chain connects TRBV19 to TRBJ1-4, with D possibly being TRBD1 (6 bases). Germline CDR1 reads LNHDA; CDR2 reads SQIVND (reference sequence). The length of the CDR3 is 13 residues. The V end was cut by 6 bases, the J end by 7 bases, with 12 bases between. CDR3 bases: TGTGCCAGTAGCCCAGGGGTAGTTGAAAAACTGTTTTTT. Protein: CASSPGVVEKLFF.

The CDR3 spells CASSEPRGLPEAFF. As DNA, the CDR3 is TGCGCCAGCAGTGAGCCCCGGGGGCTGCCTGAAGCTTTCTTT. The V and J genes are TRBV10-2 and TRBJ1-1; D possibly corresponds to TRBD1 (6 bases). Trimming shortened V by 2 bases and J by 6 bases, and 13 bases separated the two germline ends. There are 14 residues in the CDR3. Germline V CDR1 and CDR2: WSHSY, SAAADI.

This clone was counted a few times. CDR3 sequence reads: CASSPLDSNQPQHF. Written as DNA, the CDR3 is TGTGCCAGCAGCCCCCTTGATAGCAATCAGCCCCAGCATTTT. The rearrangement uses TRBV11-2 and TRBJ1-5, with D unresolved. CDR1 and CDR2 (germline): SGHAT, FQNNGV. The CDR3 is made up of 14 amino acids. The V gene lost 5 bases and the J gene lost 0 bases, with 8 bases spanning the gap.

The gene calls are TRBV18 and TRBJ1-2; D is unclear. Germline V CDR1 and CDR2: KGHSH, LQKENI. Trimming removed 3 bases from V and 4 bases from J, with 9 bases in between. This CDR3 contains 13 residues. The CDR3 protein is CASSPKRGYGYTF. The CDR3 coding sequence is TGTGCCAGCTCACCGAAGCGTGGCTATGGCTACACCTTC.

The V call is TRBV7-9, the J call TRBJ1-2, with D uncertain. This CDR3 region has 15 residues. Trimming removed 3 bases at V and 0 bases at J, with 11 bases between. Germline values: CDR1 SEHNR, CDR2 FQNEAQ (reference sequence). CDR3 region: CASSLVAVSNYGYTF. The CDR3 DNA reads as TGTGCCAGCAGCTTGGTGGCGGTGTCTAACTATGGCTACACCTTC.

CDR3 loop: CASSPGQNTGELFF. DNA for the CDR3: TGTGCCAGTAGCCCGGGACAAAACACCGGGGAGCTGTTTTTT. The chain has TRBV19 and TRBJ2-2; perhaps TRBD1 as D (6 bases). CDR3 length equals 14 residues. The germline gives CDR1 LNHDA, CDR2 SQIVND (reference sequence). Trimming pared 6 bases from V and 2 bases from J, leaving 10 bases between.

This clone came up once. The rearrangement uses TRBV5-1 and TRBJ2-1; 8 bases agree with TRBD1. Germline V gene sequence: CDR1 SGHRS, CDR2 YFSETQ. The length of the CDR3 is 15 residues. The V and J ends lost 3 bases and 8 bases, in that order; junction bases with no gene match: 10. This CDR3 is CASSSPGQAVDEQFF. As DNA, the CDR3 is TGCGCCAGCAGCTCCCCGGGACAGGCGGTTGATGAGCAGTTCTTC.

This rearrangement joins TRBV18 to TRBJ1-6; TRBD1 matches 8 bases. The trim removed 6 bases at V and 3 bases at J, leaving 7 bases unmatched. Germline-derived CDR1 and CDR2 are KGHSH and LQKENI. This CDR3 is built from 16 residues. The CDR3 DNA reads TGTGCCAGCTCGCCTACCGGGACAGGCTATAATTCACCCCTCCACTTT. Protein: CASSPTGTGYNSPLHF.

This clone is a singleton in its sample. The chain employs TRBV6-5 and TRBJ2-1; perhaps D is TRBD1 or TRBD2 (6 bases each). CDR3 length: 14 residues. Germline-derived CDR1 and CDR2 are MNHEY and SVGAGI. V was shortened by 0 bases and J by 15 bases, with 18 bases between the two germline ends. In DNA form, the CDR3 reads TGTGCCAGCAGTTACTCTGCCGGGGGCCTCGGTCCGTTCTTC. Protein sequence: CASSYSAGGLGPFF.

V gene TRBV28 combines with J gene TRBJ1-6, with 7 bases lining up with TRBD1. Unmatched junction bases numbered 7, after V lost 6 bases and J lost 5 bases. Per germline, CDR1 MDHEN and CDR2 SYDVKM. This CDR3 comprises 15 residues. The CDR3: CASSLLDRDNSPLHF. The CDR3 DNA reads as TGTGCCAGCAGCTTACTCGACAGGGATAATTCACCCCTCCACTTT.

This chain connects TRBV7-2 to TRBJ1-3; D is undetermined. This CDR3 has 13 residues. Trimming removed 4 bases from V and 0 bases from J, with 4 bases in between. Per germline, CDR1 SGHTA and CDR2 FQGNSA. The CDR3 reads CASSSPSGNTIYF. CDR3 DNA sequence: TGTGCCAGCAGCTCCCCCTCTGGAAACACCATATATTTT.

This clone showed up just once. The rearrangement links TRBV19 to TRBJ1-1, with D hard to call. Trimming pared 6 bases from V and 6 bases from J, leaving 11 bases between. This CDR3 has 12 residues. The germline gives CDR1 LNHDA, CDR2 SQIVND (reference sequence). CDR3 in amino acids: CASRRPPPEAFF. The CDR3 nucleotides read TGTGCCAGTAGACGACCCCCCCCTGAAGCTTTCTTT.

This clone was picked up a small number of times. This chain joins TRBV5-1 and TRBJ2-5; the match to TRBD2 covers 12 bases. This CDR3 has 17 residues. J gave up 1 base and V 0 bases, and 4 bases lay outside the gene matches. Germline CDR1 SGHRS, CDR2 YFSETQ. The chain's CDR3 is CASSLVPSGGGQETQYF. The CDR3 region has the DNA TGCGCCAGCAGCTTGGTCCCTAGCGGGGGGGGCCAAGAGACCCAGTACTTC. The entire variable domain, with the rest obtained from reference TRBV5-1 and TRBJ2-5, is as follows: KAGVTQTPRYLIKTRGQQVTLSCSPISGHRSVSWYQQTPGQGLQFLFEYFSETQRNKGNFPGRFSGRQFSNSRSEMNVSTLELGDSALYLCASSLVPSGGGQETQYFGPGTRLLVL.

This chain uses TRBV10-1 with TRBJ2-7; TRBD1 is a possible D gene (6 bases). Germline loops: CDR1 WNHNN, CDR2 SYGVQD (reference sequence). There are 17 residues in the CDR3. V dropped 6 bases and J dropped 3 bases, with 24 bases sitting between them. The CDR3 DNA reads as TGCGCCAGCAGGGAAGAATCGTGGCAGGGGACGTTCTACGAGCAGTACTTC. It is translated as CASREESWQGTFYEQYF.

This chain connects TRBV2 to TRBJ2-6, with no clear D. The CDR3 extends over 15 amino acids. Germline-derived CDR1 and CDR2 are SNHLY and FYNNEI. Trimming pared 5 bases from V and 4 bases from J, leaving 12 bases between. CDR3: CASSLIVSGANVLTF. As DNA, the CDR3 is TGTGCCAGCAGTTTAATAGTCTCGGGGGCCAACGTCCTGACTTTC.

The V call is TRBV14, the J call TRBJ1-4, with D unresolved. The ends were cut back, 4 bases at V and 5 bases at J, with 29 bases in the middle. The CDR3 has 20 residues. Germline V gives CDR1 SGHDN, CDR2 FVKESK. CDR3 bases: TGTGCCAGCAGCCTACGGTACAAAGCTCTTTCCCAGCATCAGAATGAAAAACTGTTTTTT. This codes for CASSLRYKALSQHQNEKLFF.

The V gene is TRBV18, the J gene TRBJ1-4; possible D gene TRBD1, 5 bases. Per the germline V gene, CDR1 is KGHSH and CDR2 is LQKENI. The V end was cut by 4 bases, the J end by 0 bases, with 12 bases between. The CDR3 consists of 16 residues. This chain's CDR3 is CASSRFQTATNEKLFF. The DNA of the CDR3 is TGTGCCAGCTCACGTTTCCAGACAGCAACTAATGAAAAACTGTTTTTT.

This clone appeared a single time. The rearrangement links TRBV6-5 to TRBJ2-7, with 12 bases lining up with TRBD1. Trimming at V came to 2 bases and at J to 10 bases, leaving 6 bases not matched to a gene. Per the germline V gene, CDR1 is MNHEY and CDR2 is SVGAGI. This CDR3 spans 14 amino acids. For the CDR3, the DNA is TGTGCCAGCAGTTACGCCGGGACAGGGGGCGGTCAGTACTTC. Protein product: CASSYAGTGGGQYF.

The chain employs TRBV10-3 and TRBJ2-3; D is undetermined. The CDR3 runs to 11 residues. The V and J ends lost 3 bases and 9 bases respectively, with 7 bases between them. CDR1 is ENHRY, CDR2 SYGVKD, per germline. CDR3 nucleotide sequence: TGTGCCATCAGTGACTTGGAGACGCAGTATTTT. Translated: CAISDLETQYF.

This chain connects TRBV2 to TRBJ2-5; maybe TRBD1 (6 bases). Germline V gene lookup returns CDR1 SNHLY and CDR2 FYNNEI. The ends were cut back, 4 bases at V and 1 base at J, with 10 bases in the middle. The CDR3 extends over 14 amino acids. CDR3 in DNA: TGTGCCAGCAGTGTTCGCAGGGGCCAAGAGACCCAGTACTTC. Translated, it gives CASSVRRGQETQYF.

The chain combines TRBV5-1 with TRBJ2-2; D gene unclear. Germline V CDR1 and CDR2: SGHRS, YFSETQ. The CDR3 extends over 17 amino acids. V was shortened by 0 bases and J by 5 bases, with 17 bases between the two germline ends. The CDR3 DNA follows: TGCGCCAGCAGCTTGGCCGCAAGACACCTGGGGACCGGGGAGCTGTTTTTT. Translating it yields CASSLAARHLGTGELFF.

The rearrangement links TRBV14 to TRBJ2-5; TRBD1 agrees at 8 bases. The CDR3 spans 15 residues. Germline CDR1 SGHDN, CDR2 FVKESK. J gave up 5 bases and V 4 bases, and 9 bases lay outside the gene matches. The CDR3 sequence: CASSPGQDSSETQYF. As DNA, the CDR3 is TGTGCCAGCAGCCCGGGACAGGACTCGTCGGAGACCCAGTACTTC.